Listed here are 4 T cell receptor beta chains from one sample, sequenced in a study of neoadjuvant anti-PD-1 for oral cavity cancer. Clones were read by immunoSEQ multiplex PCR, and TCRdb kept only the in-frame ones, dropping some. The sample carries about 14,000 clones, about 37% recorded once. Time point: after neoadjuvant nivolumab, at surgical resection. The sample consisted of tumor tissue, taken after nivolumab (anti-PD-1) treatment. These receptors were collected from a person aged 35 to 85 with oral cavity squamous cell carcinoma.

V usage is TRBV27 and J usage is TRBJ1-6; TRBD1 matches at 7 bases. With V trimmed by 7 bases and J by 4 bases, 10 bases remained unmatched. Germline V CDR1 and CDR2: MNHEY, SMNVEV (reference sequence). This CDR3 spans 16 amino acids. The CDR3: CASTQPRGQYNSPLHF. The DNA of the CDR3 is TGTGCCAGCACCCAACCTCGGGGACAGTATAATTCACCCCTCCACTTT.

The rearrangement links TRBV2 to TRBJ1-1; D gene uncertain. In germline, CDR1 is SNHLY, CDR2 FYNNEI. The CDR3 spans 13 residues. V was clipped by 3 bases and J by 4 bases, with 9 bases between them. The DNA for the CDR3 is TGTGCCAGCAGTGATAATCCTAGCACTGAAGCTTTCTTT. This sequence encodes CASSDNPSTEAFF.

This chain connects TRBV4-2 to TRBJ1-1, with TRBD1 as a possible D gene (5 bases). The CDR3 is made up of 13 amino acids. Germline-derived CDR1 and CDR2 are LGHNA and YNFKEQ. V lost 0 bases and J 3 bases, leaving 5 bases between the germline ends. The CDR3 here is CASSQDRDTEAFF. Here the CDR3 DNA reads TGTGCCAGCAGCCAAGACAGGGACACTGAAGCTTTCTTT.

The chain joins TRBV9 to TRBJ2-1; TRBD2 is a possible D gene (5 bases). CDR3 length: 15 residues. Germline lookup yields CDR1 SGDLS and CDR2 YYNGEE. Trimming left V 4 bases short and J 0 bases short, with 11 bases between. CDR3 DNA sequence: TGTGCCAGCAGCCCATTTGGGAGCTCCTACAATGAGCAGTTCTTC. It translates to CASSPFGSSYNEQFF.